Listed below are T cell receptor beta chains from one sample, sequenced in a study of cytomegalovirus exposure and HLA in healthy donors. Measured with immunoSEQ multiplex PCR; TCRdb has only the in-frame clones, and not every one. Here the sample spans 150,000 or so clones, around 80% being singletons. Sequencing input: PBMCs. These TCRs come from a woman in her 50s in good health and CMV-seropositive. The conserved cysteine and the conserved F or W are not part of the CDR3 here.

TRBV7-2	TRBJ2-7	ASSPGVSSTYEQY
TRBV7-3	TRBJ2-1	ASSDGELSGNEQF
TRBV4-2	TRBJ1-5	ASSRFQEVDQPQH
TRBV28	TRBJ1-1	ASSIQGETEAF
TRBV4-2	TRBJ2-1	ASSQGLVREGYNEQF
TRBV9	TRBJ1-6	ASSVSVGRDSPLH
TRBV7-7	TRBJ1-1	ASSLLSDTEAF
TRBV9	TRBJ1-2	ASSPSAPGWGGIYGYT
TRBV25-1	TRBJ2-3	ASSELFPGGTDTQY
TRBV28	TRBJ2-3	ASSPTSGTRTDTQY
TRBV6-4	TRBJ1-6	ASSHRDNSPLH
TRBV20-1	TRBJ1-1	SAKVAEKAF
TRBV5-4	TRBJ2-3	ASSLGTGTDTQY
TRBV30	TRBJ1-5	AWSGGLFSNQPQH
TRBV5-5	TRBJ1-1	ASISTRGAF
TRBV10-3	TRBJ2-3	AISESTFRGGQADTQY
TRBV27	TRBJ2-1	ASSLLSKQF
TRBV6-6	TRBJ2-7	ASSYLGLAGGWKQY
TRBV7-3	TRBJ2-5	ASSITSGGQETQY
TRBV7-9	TRBJ1-1	ASSLAGRGEAF
TRBV7-2	TRBJ2-2	ASSIYMLRELF
TRBV15	TRBJ1-4	ATSGELQGTNEKLF
TRBV4-1	TRBJ2-5	ASRIQGQETQY
TRBV30	TRBJ1-5	ALSTGGDQPQH
TRBV19	TRBJ1-4	ASTTDGAATNEKLF
TRBV5-4	TRBJ1-1	ASSFPDRGGTEAF
TRBV30	TRBJ2-7	AAGTLSYEQY
TRBV6-5	TRBJ1-1	ASSYAGVENTEAF
TRBV19	TRBJ2-5	ASSIASGAPETQY
TRBV6-5	TRBJ1-1	ASGTVRGNTEAF
TRBV6-6	TRBJ1-2	ASSPGEWYGYT
TRBV10-1	TRBJ1-2	ASSEGGRGDGYT
TRBV2	TRBJ2-3	ASSGLAGETQY
TRBV19	TRBJ2-5	ASSIERGQETQY
TRBV2	TRBJ2-7	ASLRLETGKVGEQY
TRBV15	TRBJ2-7	ATSILGGGPYEQY
TRBV15	TRBJ2-7	ATSRERSYEQY
TRBV5-1	TRBJ1-1	ASIGQGTEAF
TRBV6-1	TRBJ1-5	ASSEENSDQPQH
TRBV7-2	TRBJ2-5	ASSLKLAGAETQY
TRBV6-4	TRBJ2-4	ASRGQGVNIQY
TRBV5-6	TRBJ1-2	ASSSGWDGQGHGYT
TRBV15	TRBJ2-7	ATSRGLAGGVHEQY
TRBV5-4	TRBJ2-5	ASSLFQFPQETQY
TRBV6-6	TRBJ2-3	ASSYRGRATDTQY
TRBV5-6	TRBJ1-5	ASSWGPNQPQH
TRBV7-9	TRBJ1-1	ALGNTEAF
TRBV19	TRBJ2-3	ASNPSPADTQY
TRBV19	TRBJ1-3	ASSAQTGNTIY
TRBV5-6	TRBJ2-7	ASSLAGQGPYEQY
TRBV10-3	TRBJ1-2	ATRSRDRNYGYT
TRBV9	TRBJ1-2	ASSVITRGGYT
TRBV25-1	TRBJ2-3	ASRGGLAGRDTQY
TRBV29-1	TRBJ1-2	SVEVTDRGYGYT
TRBV9	TRBJ2-1	ASSQTGGLADNEQF
TRBV5-1	TRBJ1-5	ASSLGPEGYQPQH
TRBV19	TRBJ2-7	ASSIWGPAGERYEQY